Presented here are 24 T cell receptor beta chains from one specimen sequenced in a study of cytomegalovirus exposure and HLA in healthy donors. PCR employed 60 Vbeta and 13 Jbeta primers. Using immunoSEQ multiplex PCR, the repertoire was profiled, and TCRdb retains in-frame clones only, with some absent. The sample records about 130,000 clones, 60% to 80% being singletons. Material for sequencing was PBMCs. These receptors originate from an older woman in good health and CMV-seropositive.

The chain employs TRBV19 and TRBJ1-1; the D gene is possibly TRBD1 (6 bases). The CDR3 length is 16 residues. The ends were cut back, 1 base at V and 0 bases at J, with 12 bases in the middle. Germline loops: CDR1 LNHDA, CDR2 SQIVND (reference sequence). The CDR3 reads CASSIGGGAMNTEAFF. The CDR3 DNA sequence: TGTGCCAGTAGTATAGGAGGGGGGGCAATGAACACTGAAGCTTTCTTT.

The V and J genes are TRBV29-1 and TRBJ1-6; 10 bases map to TRBD1. Germline V lookup: CDR1 SQVTM, CDR2 ANQGSEA. The junction had 4 bases not matched to a gene; V was cut back by 4 bases and J by 10 bases. The CDR3 has 13 residues. The CDR3 region is CSVGTGGNSPLHF. The CDR3 DNA sequence: TGCAGCGTTGGGACAGGGGGTAACTCACCCCTCCACTTT.

The chain employs TRBV10-1 and TRBJ2-1; no reliable D call. The V end lost 4 bases, the J end lost 5 bases, and 3 bases lay between the germline ends. The CDR3 is 11 amino acids. CDR1 and CDR2 (germline): WNHNN, SYGVQD (reference sequence). CDR3 residues: CASSANNEQFF. The DNA for the CDR3 is TGCGCCAGCAGTGCTAACAATGAGCAGTTCTTC.

The J gene is TRBJ1-4, the V gene TRBV7-8, with D unclear. Trimming removed 3 bases at V and 13 bases at J, with 18 bases between. Germline values: CDR1 SGHVS, CDR2 FQNEAQ. The CDR3 has 14 residues. In DNA, the CDR3 is TGTGCCAGCAGCTTGGGTCAGCCTAATGAGGGACTGTTTTTT. Translation gives CASSLGQPNEGLFF.

The genes are TRBV6-1 and TRBJ1-1; the D is unclear. Trimming stripped 7 bases from V and 4 bases from J, with 13 bases between. In germline, CDR1 is MNHNS, CDR2 SASEGT. This CDR3 spans 13 amino acids. In DNA form, the CDR3 reads TGTGCCAGCATCGAGGCCACACTCACTGAAGCTTTCTTT. It specifies CASIEATLTEAFF.

The J gene is TRBJ1-3, the V gene TRBV5-1, with D possibly being TRBD1 (6 bases). In germline, CDR1 is SGHRS, CDR2 YFSETQ. CDR3 length: 14 residues. V lost 5 bases and J 3 bases, leaving 12 bases between the germline ends. CDR3 DNA sequence: TGCGCCAGCAGGGCTACAGGGTTTGGAAACACCATATATTTT. It translates to CASRATGFGNTIYF.

This clone was seen a single time. The chain carries TRBV5-1 and TRBJ2-7, with D possibly matching TRBD2 (6 bases). Germline assignment: CDR1 SGHRS and CDR2 YFSETQ. The germline V and J ends were trimmed by 7 bases and 3 bases, with 17 bases remaining between them. This CDR3 contains 14 residues. The DNA for the CDR3 is TGCGCCAGCTCCCACCCGGGACTGAACTACGAGCAGTACTTC. Its protein is CASSHPGLNYEQYF.

This clone was observed a few times. The chain links TRBV19 to TRBJ2-5, with 7 bases identical to TRBD1. The CDR3 is 14 amino acids. Trimming took 4 bases from V and 2 from J; bases not matched to a gene: 4. From germline, CDR1 is LNHDA and CDR2 SQIVND (reference sequence). The chain's CDR3 is CASSTGTVQETQYF. The CDR3 DNA reads TGTGCCAGTAGTACCGGGACAGTACAAGAGACCCAGTACTTC.

The rearrangement links TRBV14 to TRBJ1-2; a weak D match, TRBD1 (5 bases). The CDR3 has 16 amino acids. Trimming took off 1 base at V and 2 bases at J, with 14 bases between the two ends. Looked up from germline, CDR1 is SGHDN and CDR2 is FVKESK. In DNA form, the CDR3 reads TGTGCCAGCAGCCAAGGAGGAAACAGGCGAAACTATGGCTACACCTTC. As protein: CASSQGGNRRNYGYTF.

Comment on this clone: An end of the junction does not agree with germline; a read error may underlie this. This sequence joins TRBV29-1 and TRBJ2-3, with D maybe TRBD2 (7 bases). The CDR3 totals 8 residues. From germline, CDR1 is SQVTM and CDR2 ANQGSEA. Here the CDR3 reads CSEGGGFF. The CDR3 DNA reads TGCAGCGAGGGCGGGGGCTTTTTT.

The genes are TRBV6-5 and TRBJ1-5, with a weak D call TRBD1 (6 bases). The CDR3 spans 14 residues. The germline CDR1 and CDR2 sequences are MNHEY and SVGAGI. With 5 bases removed from V and 5 bases from J, the gap between germline ends came to 13 bases. CDR3 residues: CASSPGQAYQPQHF. The DNA of the CDR3 is TGTGCCAGCAGTCCGGGACAAGCGTATCAGCCCCAGCATTTT.

As to this clone: Sequence at one end of the junction differs from germline and may be a read error. This chain joins TRBV7-7 and TRBJ2-5; 12 positions agree with TRBD2. This CDR3 has 16 residues. Germline V CDR1 and CDR2: SSHAT, FNYEAQ (reference sequence). The CDR3 region is CASSARLAGVGETQYF. CDR3 coding DNA: TGTGCTAGCAGCGCCAGACTAGCGGGGGTGGGTGAGACCCAGTACTTC.

The count of this clone is one. This sequence joins TRBV5-6 and TRBJ1-1, with D unresolved. There are 12 residues in the CDR3. The germline V gene has CDR1 SGHDT and CDR2 YYEEEE. Trimming pared 4 bases from V and 3 bases from J, leaving 7 bases between. CDR3 region: CASSRRDTEAFF. The CDR3 bases are TGTGCCAGCAGCCGGAGGGACACTGAAGCTTTCTTT.

The chain couples TRBV6-5 to TRBJ2-5; weak D call: TRBD1 (6 bases). Gene TRBJ2-7 matches the end of the DNA better, so the J call may be wrong. CDR1 and CDR2 from the germline V gene are MNHEY and SVGAGI. The CDR3 totals 14 residues. CDR3 residues: CASSKQGRTYEQYF. The CDR3 nucleotides read TGTGCCAGCAGTAAACAGGGAAGAACCTACGAGCAGTACTTC.

The chain has TRBV7-2 and TRBJ2-7, with 12 bases lining up with TRBD2. The germline gives CDR1 SGHTA, CDR2 FQGNSA. V shed 5 bases and J 7 bases; nucleotides not matched to a gene: 6. This CDR3 has 14 residues. In DNA form, the CDR3 reads TGTGCCAGCAGCCCTGGACTAGCGGGGTTAGAGCAGTACTTC. Protein product: CASSPGLAGLEQYF.

The V and J genes are TRBV6-6 and TRBJ2-7, with a weak D call TRBD2 (6 bases). This CDR3 has 15 amino acids. Trimming took 6 bases from V and 3 from J, leaving 18 bases between them. CDR1 MNHNY and CDR2 SVGAGI come from the germline V gene (reference sequence). The CDR3 protein is CASSYPGGGDYEQYF. CDR3 nucleotides: TGTGCCAGCAGCTATCCCGGAGGAGGGGACTACGAGCAGTACTTC.

The chain joins TRBV11-3 to TRBJ1-1; TRBD1 agrees at 7 bases. The ends lost 5 bases at V and 4 bases at J; junction bases unmatched: 4. CDR3 length: 13 residues. Germline V CDR1 and CDR2: SGHNT, YENEEA. CDR3 bases: TGTGCCAGCAGCACTACAGGGGCCACTGAAGCTTTCTTT. Its translation is CASSTTGATEAFF.

CDR3 nucleotides: TGTGCCAGCAGCTTTAGGGGCTACAGACCAAATTCTGGAAACACCATATATTTT. It is translated as CASSFRGYRPNSGNTIYF. The V and J genes are TRBV7-6 and TRBJ1-3; D possibly corresponds to TRBD1 (5 bases). Trimming shortened V by 3 bases and J by 1 base, and 19 bases separated the two germline ends. Germline V lookup: CDR1 SGHVS, CDR2 FNYEAQ. This CDR3 spans 18 amino acids. Looking up the rest from reference TRBV7-6 and TRBJ1-3 gives the full variable domain: GAGVSQSPRYKVTKRGQDVALRCDPISGHVSLYWYRQALGQGPEFLTYFNYEAQQDKSGLPNDRFSAERPEGSISTLTIQRTEQRDSAMYRCASSFRGYRPNSGNTIYFGEGSWLTVV.

V usage is TRBV6-5 and J usage is TRBJ1-3; TRBD1 matches 9 bases. Trimming removed 5 bases from V and 4 bases from J; junction bases left unmatched: 3. The CDR3 totals 14 residues. Germline CDR1 is MNHEY and CDR2 is SVGAGI. CDR3 in amino acids: CASSVGQGGNTIYF. The CDR3 region has the DNA TGTGCCAGCAGTGTTGGACAGGGGGGAAACACCATATATTTT.

The rearrangement joins TRBV19 to TRBJ1-5, with D perhaps TRBD1 (5 bases). The CDR3 spans 12 residues. V shed 5 bases and J shed 10 bases, with 12 bases lying between them. Germline CDR1 LNHDA, CDR2 SQIVND (reference sequence). The CDR3 reads CASSVPDSPQHF. The CDR3 nucleotides read TGTGCCAGTAGTGTACCCGACAGTCCCCAGCATTTT.

This clone was detected only once. This sequence joins TRBV5-1 and TRBJ2-7, with D possibly matching TRBD1 (6 bases). This CDR3 is built from 14 residues. Trimming shortened V by 3 bases and J by 0 bases, and 10 bases separated the two germline ends. From germline, CDR1 is SGHRS and CDR2 YFSETQ. For the CDR3, the DNA is TGCGCCAGCAGCTCAGGACAGTTCTCCTACGAGCAGTACTTC. Translation: CASSSGQFSYEQYF.

This rearrangement joins TRBV5-6 to TRBJ2-7; 8 positions agree with TRBD2. CDR1 and CDR2 (germline): SGHDT, YYEEEE. The trim removed 4 bases at V and 5 bases at J, leaving 17 bases unmatched. The CDR3 is 17 amino acids. CDR3 nucleotides: TGTGCCAGCAGCCCGACGGGCAGCGGGGGCAGATTAAACGAGCAGTACTTC. It yields the protein CASSPTGSGGRLNEQYF.

The chain employs TRBV18 and TRBJ2-5; 8 bases are shared with TRBD2. The V gene's germline CDR1 is KGHSH and CDR2 LQKENI. J gave up 4 bases and V 3 bases, and 10 bases lay outside the gene matches. The CDR3 contains 16 residues. CDR3 residues: CASSPTGRGLVETQYF. CDR3 DNA: TGTGCCAGCTCACCTACGGGACGGGGACTAGTAGAGACCCAGTACTTC. The full variable domain, with the rest looked up from reference TRBV18 and TRBJ2-5, is NAGVMQNPRHLVRRRGQEARLRCSPMKGHSHVYWYRQLPEEGLKFMVYLQKENIIDESGMPKERFSAEFPKEGPSILRIQQVVRGDSAAYFCASSPTGRGLVETQYFGPGTRLLVL.

This clone was detected only once. This chain uses TRBV28 with TRBJ1-1; no definite D call. The CDR3 spans 15 residues. The germline CDR1 and CDR2 sequences are MDHEN and SYDVKM. V lost 7 bases to trimming and J lost 5 bases, with 20 bases between them. The CDR3 region is CASNPPRGQRTEAFF. CDR3 DNA: TGTGCCAGCAACCCCCCTCGAGGGCAGCGGACTGAAGCTTTCTTT.